This T cell receptor (beta chain) comes out of a study of regulatory T cells in long-lasting Graves disease. The CDR3 runs to 16 residues. In germline, CDR1 is SGHRS, CDR2 YFSETQ. Noted time point: newly diagnosed GD, antithyroid drugs for less than 3 months. The TCR library was made from RNA that had been extracted from PBMCs in TRIzol. Arm-PCR of CDR3 regions with iRepertoire HTBI primers generated TCR beta libraries. A single record per CDR3 protein comes from TCRdb applying MiXCR to the multiplex PCR reads. Seen here are about 420,000 distinct CDR3 sequences, roughly 15% observed once, and the top ten hold roughly 23%. This clonotype was seen ten or more times. A junction end diverges from the germline sequence, so it may reflect a read error. In addition, the sample was reused for a study of T cells in Graves' hyperthyroidism and ophthalmopathy. That source reports: Hyperthyroidism, newly diagnosed and lasting under 2 months, affected patients aged 18 to 65. Each diagnosis drew on symptoms, thyroxine, TRAb, thyroid ultrasound and orbital computed tomography findings. Also found in blood were most expanded thyroid clonotypes above 0.001.

V usage is TRBV5-1 and J usage is TRBJ2-3; D may correspond to TRBD1 or TRBD2 (5 bases each). The sequences come from peripheral blood mononuclear cells (PBMCs), collected at new diagnosis, from a patient treated with antithyroid drugs. This TCR derives from a woman younger than 35 with Graves disease. CDR3 bases: TGTGCCAGCAGTCCCACCACTGGGGGTAGCACAGATACGCAGTATTTT. It specifies CASSPTTGGSTDTQYF.